One and the same sample provided the 5 T cell receptor beta chains below, sequenced in a study of blood T cell repertoires in COVID-19. The method was immunoSEQ multiplex PCR; TCRdb's version includes in-frame clones alone and lacks a portion of them. The sample has 95,000 to 100,000 clones, more than 70% seen once. Sequenced material: peripheral blood. The receptors originated from a woman between 25 and 40 years old with acute or convalescent COVID-19.

The J gene is TRBJ2-1, the V gene TRBV24-1, with 12 bases aligning to TRBD1. The CDR3 contains 18 residues. V lost 0 bases and J lost 7; bases outside the gene matches: 9. Germline V CDR1 and CDR2: KGHDR, SFDVKD. CDR3: CATSDLGTGGQRWNEQFF. CDR3 in DNA: TGTGCCACCAGTGATTTGGGGACAGGGGGCCAGAGGTGGAATGAGCAGTTCTTC.

The chain links TRBV6-1 to TRBJ2-1, with D unclear. CDR3 length: 13 residues. Looked up from germline, CDR1 is MNHNS and CDR2 is SASEGT. The V end was cut by 1 base, the J end by 10 bases, with 11 bases between. CDR3 residues: CASSEDSLGEQFF. As DNA, the CDR3 is TGTGCCAGCAGTGAAGACAGTTTAGGCGAGCAGTTCTTC.

The chain recombines TRBV7-6 with TRBJ2-1; D is perhaps TRBD2 (5 bases). This CDR3 spans 17 amino acids. Trimming removed 3 bases at V and 0 bases at J, with 15 bases between. Germline V gene sequence: CDR1 SGHVS, CDR2 FNYEAQ. CDR3 bases: TGTGCCAGCAGCTTCCTTGCGGGTCCAAGCTCCTACAATGAGCAGTTCTTC. This translates into CASSFLAGPSSYNEQFF. Together with reference TRBV7-6 and TRBJ2-1, the CDR3 gives the full variable domain: GAGVSQSPRYKVTKRGQDVALRCDPISGHVSLYWYRQALGQGPEFLTYFNYEAQQDKSGLPNDRFSAERPEGSISTLTIQRTEQRDSAMYRCASSFLAGPSSYNEQFFGPGTRLTVL.

The table lists this clone with a count of one. This chain uses TRBV7-2 with TRBJ2-3; TRBD2 aligns across 9 bases. V shed 0 bases and J 5 bases; nucleotides not matched to a gene: 9. Germline V lookup: CDR1 SGHTA, CDR2 FQGNSA. The CDR3 spans 17 residues. CDR3 bases: TGTGCCAGCAGCTTAGCCCCGTTAGCGGGGGCGCAAGATACGCAGTATTTT. Encoded protein: CASSLAPLAGAQDTQYF.

This clone has a handful of counts. The rearrangement joins TRBV10-1 to TRBJ1-4; no firm D call. The CDR3 is 12 residues long. CDR1 and CDR2 (germline): WNHNN, SYGVQD (reference sequence). V was pared by 6 bases and J by 4 bases, with 6 bases between. The CDR3, as DNA: TGCGCCAGCAGAGACAATAATGAAAAACTGTTTTTT. Protein sequence: CASRDNNEKLFF.